Described below is a single TCR beta chain sequence and its context. V shed 5 bases and J shed 2 bases, with 6 bases lying between them. In germline, CDR1 is LNHNV, CDR2 YYDKDF (reference sequence). This CDR3 has 12 residues. The sample is drawn from a study of OX40 agonist ivuxolimab in advanced cancers. Overall study: Treatment received earlier with anti-PD-1, anti-PD-L1 or anti-CTLA-4 agents was allowed, and around 36% had some.

Sequencing used immunoSEQ multiplex PCR; TCRdb keeps in-frame clones, though not all of them. The sample lists over 55,000 clones, around 83% occurring once. This sequence joins TRBV15 and TRBJ1-1, with no clear D. The sequence derives from an adult with an advanced solid tumor such as melanoma, head and neck, liver or kidney cancer. This specimen was CD4+ or CD8+ T cells sorted from blood, taken in a trial of the OX40 agonist ivuxolimab. The CDR3 DNA sequence: TGTGCCACCAGCGGGAGCAACACTGAAGCTTTCTTT. This sequence encodes CATSGSNTEAFF.